This TCR beta chain was recorded in a study of T cells in tumors after PD-1 blockade. Across the whole study: Daily vismodegib 150 mg continued in a subset of anti-PD-1-treated patients. Tumor samples yielded 20 to 25-fold more depth than single-cell TCR sequencing.

Study-level results: Clonal replacement was seen across treatment, not between pre-treatment samples. After therapy, most expanded exhausted CD8+ clones were absent pre-treatment, suggesting clonal replacement.

Assay used: immunoSEQ multiplex PCR; TCRdb lists only in-frame clones, some missing. Here the sample spans roughly 9,300 clones, roughly three fifths being singletons. As regards this clone: Its antigen is still unknown.

Sequences were derived from tumor tissue, sampled after anti-PD-1 treatment. This clonotype was obtained from a human donor with basal cell carcinoma.

CDR3 loop: CASSEGSGVTDTQYF. Here the CDR3 DNA reads TGTGCCAGCAGTGAGGGTAGCGGGGTGACAGATACGCAGTATTTT. The rearrangement uses TRBV2 and TRBJ2-3; 8 bases match TRBD2. CDR3 length: 15 amino acids. Germline trimming cut 3 bases from V and 3 bases from J; bases unmatched to any gene: 5. CDR1 SNHLY and CDR2 FYNNEI come from the germline V gene.